This T cell receptor (beta chain) was retrieved from a study of T cell responses to AZD1222 COVID-19 vaccine. General study results and limits: The span of vaccine-associated CD4 TCRs extended across spike, with dominance at 160-218 and 743-854. Possibly, clonal diversity was underestimated; donors were largely white British and included more females. Recipients of AZD1222 seropositive at baseline numbered only five or six. Repertoires were collected only later (after the peak T cell response had occurred).

The CDR3 sequence is 16 residues long. V was pared by 3 bases and J by 1 base, with 16 bases between. The germline CDR1 and CDR2 sequences are SGDLS and YYNGEE. Remarks on this clone: Its antigen remains unknown.

Sequencing used immunoSEQ multiplex PCR; TCRdb keeps in-frame clones, though not all of them. The sample consists of under 200,000 clones, 75% to 90% of them appearing once. This TCR was sampled from an adult in good health. V usage is TRBV9 and J usage is TRBJ1-1; D is uncertain. Sequencing used peripheral blood, obtained on day 0 of MenACWY control vaccination. As DNA, the CDR3 is TGTGCCAGCAGCGCGGGTGGGGTATTGGAGAACACTGAAGCTTTCTTT. Amino acid sequence: CASSAGGVLENTEAFF.